The 24 T cell receptor beta chains given below trace back to one sample, sequenced in a study of Graves' ophthalmopathy and Graves' hyperthyroidism. RNA transcripts were the template, and TCR beta CDR3 regions were amplified from them. HTBI primers were employed in first-round RT-PCR, then a second-round multiplex PCR followed. TCRdb re-derived calls from the multiplex PCR reads in MiXCR, one entry per CDR3 protein. The data show under 200,000 distinct CDR3 sequences, with roughly two fifths seen just once and roughly 6% held by the top ten. Sequencing was carried out using peripheral blood. The source of these receptors is a woman aged 40 to 55 with Graves' ophthalmopathy.

There are many counts of this clonotype. The chain recombines TRBV25-1 with TRBJ1-1; TRBD1 might be the D (6 bases). Germline CDR1 MGHDK, CDR2 SYGVNS. Trimming stripped 7 bases from V and 0 bases from J, with 12 bases between. CDR3 size: 14 residues. The CDR3: CASTRTGLNTEAFF. The CDR3 DNA is TGTGCCAGCACCCGAACAGGGTTGAACACTGAAGCTTTCTTT.

The sample holds many counts of this clonotype. The chain uses TRBV11-2 and TRBJ1-1; tentatively, D is TRBD1 (6 bases). Germline V gene sequence: CDR1 SGHAT, CDR2 FQNNGV. V was clipped by 2 bases and J by 4 bases, with 14 bases between them. CDR3 length: 15 residues. The CDR3 DNA follows: TGTGCCAGCAGCTTATATCGGGGGGCTCGCACTGAAGCTTTCTTT. Translated: CASSLYRGARTEAFF. The full variable domain, completed using reference TRBV11-2 and TRBJ1-1, is EAGVAQSPRYKIIEKRQSVAFWCNPISGHATLYWYQQILGQGPKLLIQFQNNGVVDDSQLPKDRFSAERLKGVDSTLKIQPAKLEDSAVYLCASSLYRGARTEAFFGQGTRLTVV.

This clonotype was seen ten or more times. CDR3 bases: TGCAGCGGGGGGCACAGCTCCTACGAGCAGTACTTC. It codes for CSGGHSSYEQYF. This chain uses TRBV29-1 with TRBJ2-7; D may be TRBD1 (6 bases). Germline loops: CDR1 SQVTM, CDR2 ANQGSEA. This CDR3 is built from 12 residues. Deletions cut 7 bases from V and 0 bases from J, with 10 bases between.

This clonotype has at least ten counts. V usage is TRBV2 and J usage is TRBJ1-5, with unresolved D. The CDR3 sequence is 14 residues long. Trimming shortened V by 4 bases and J by 0 bases, and 7 bases separated the two germline ends. The germline V gene has CDR1 SNHLY and CDR2 FYNNEI. In DNA, the CDR3 is TGTGCCAGCAGTGGCCCCTATAGCAATCAGCCCCAGCATTTT. Its translation is CASSGPYSNQPQHF.

This clonotype was counted ten times or more. The genes are TRBV18 and TRBJ1-2; D is undetermined. CDR1 is KGHSH, CDR2 LQKENI, per germline. The CDR3 contains 14 residues. V gave up 4 bases and J gave up 2 bases, with 11 bases separating them. The CDR3 here is CASSLETPNYGYTF. CDR3 bases: TGTGCCAGCTCACTCGAGACACCCAACTATGGCTACACCTTC.

This clonotype was found many times. The chain uses TRBV20-1 and TRBJ2-2; 14 bases map to TRBD2. The germline CDR1 and CDR2 sequences are DFQATT and SNEGSKA (reference sequence). With V trimmed by 5 bases and J by 4 bases, 9 bases remained unmatched. The CDR3 runs 17 residues. Here the CDR3 reads CSAPRLAGGRRTGELFF. The CDR3 coding sequence is TGCAGTGCTCCTAGACTAGCGGGGGGGCGTCGCACCGGGGAGCTGTTTTTT.

At least ten counts were recorded for this clonotype. The rearrangement links TRBV6-2 or TRBV6-3 to TRBJ2-7; a weak D match, TRBD2 (6 bases). CDR3 length: 18 residues. Germline lookup yields CDR1 MNHEY and CDR2 SVGEGT. Trimming removed 0 bases from V and 2 bases from J, with 20 bases in between. The CDR3 coding sequence is TGTGCCAGCAGTTACTCGACAGTTGGTGCGGGGTCAACCTACGAGCAGTACTTC. Its translation: CASSYSTVGAGSTYEQYF.

This clonotype was recorded many times. The chain couples TRBV3-1 to TRBJ2-7, with D hard to call. V was trimmed by 4 bases and J by 0 bases, leaving 16 bases between them. Looked up from germline, CDR1 is LGHDT and CDR2 is YNNKEL (reference sequence). This CDR3 region has 16 residues. For the CDR3, the DNA is TGTGCCAGCAGCCGCAACCCCCCTCCAAGCTCCTACGAGCAGTACTTC. Protein product: CASSRNPPPSSYEQYF.

There are many counts of this clonotype. The genes are TRBV10-2 and TRBJ1-1, with a weak D call TRBD1 (6 bases). The CDR3 spans 12 residues. Trimming pared 4 bases from V and 11 bases from J, leaving 14 bases between. Germline V gives CDR1 WSHSY, CDR2 SAAADI. CDR3 loop: CASSGQAGNAFF. CDR3 DNA: TGCGCCAGCAGTGGACAGGCCGGTAATGCTTTCTTT.

This clonotype was detected ten times or more. CDR3 amino acids: CASSLAISYEQYF. In nucleotides, the CDR3 is TGTGCCAGCAGCTTAGCGATCTCCTACGAGCAGTACTTC. The gene calls are TRBV7-2 and TRBJ2-7; D remains unclear. The germline gives CDR1 SGHTA, CDR2 FQGNSA. Trimming stripped 0 bases from V and 0 bases from J, with 3 bases between. The CDR3 runs to 13 residues.

There are many counts of this clonotype. The rearrangement links TRBV18 to TRBJ1-2; D is ambiguous. The V and J ends lost 6 bases and 2 bases respectively, with 7 bases between them. The CDR3 consists of 12 residues. CDR1 and CDR2 (germline): KGHSH, LQKENI. CDR3 in amino acids: CASSKGNYGYTF. As DNA, the CDR3 is TGTGCCAGCTCCAAGGGAAACTATGGCTACACCTTC.

The chain has TRBV11-2 and TRBJ2-7; 12 bases map to TRBD2. With 1 base clipped from V and 4 bases from J, the junction kept 5 bases outside the gene matches. CDR3 length: 16 amino acids. Germline V gene data show CDR1 as SGHAT and CDR2 as FQNNGV. CDR3: CASSLGLAGAGYEQYF. Here the CDR3 DNA reads TGTGCCAGCAGCTTAGGACTAGCGGGAGCGGGTTACGAGCAGTACTTC.

By frequency in the sample, this clonotype is medium-sized. The V call is TRBV28, the J call TRBJ2-7; 12 positions agree with TRBD1. V lost 6 bases and J lost 5; bases outside the gene matches: 2. There are 13 residues in the CDR3. Per germline, CDR1 MDHEN and CDR2 SYDVKM. DNA for the CDR3: TGTGCCAGCAGGAGGGACAGGGGGCACGAGCAGTACTTC. Translated: CASRRDRGHEQYF. The variable domain in full, with the rest retrieved from reference TRBV28 and TRBJ2-7, is DVKVTQSSRYLVKRTGEKVFLECVQDMDHENMFWYRQDPGLGLRLIYFSYDVKMKEKGDIPEGYSVSREKKERFSLILESASTNQTSMYLCASRRDRGHEQYFGPGTRLTVT.

The sample holds many counts of this clonotype. V and J are TRBV11-2 and TRBJ2-7; perhaps D is TRBD1 or TRBD2 (6 bases each). The CDR3 is made up of 17 amino acids. V was cut by 2 bases and J by 2 bases, with 19 bases left in between. The germline CDR1 and CDR2 sequences are SGHAT and FQNNGV. The CDR3 DNA reads TGTGCCAGCAGCTTAATCGGGGGCCGGACTATTCCCTACGAGCAGTACTTC. Translation gives CASSLIGGRTIPYEQYF. The full variable domain, completed using reference TRBV11-2 and TRBJ2-7, is EAGVAQSPRYKIIEKRQSVAFWCNPISGHATLYWYQQILGQGPKLLIQFQNNGVVDDSQLPKDRFSAERLKGVDSTLKIQPAKLEDSAVYLCASSLIGGRTIPYEQYFGPGTRLTVT.

Ten or more counts support this clonotype. The gene calls are TRBV28 and TRBJ2-7, with D perhaps TRBD2 (7 bases). CDR3 length: 15 residues. V lost 5 bases, J lost 1 base, and 15 bases lay in between. Per the germline V gene, CDR1 is MDHEN and CDR2 is SYDVKM. The CDR3 nucleotides are TGTGCCAGCAGTCCCACGGCGGGGGCGTCCTACGAGCAGTACTTC. It is translated as CASSPTAGASYEQYF.

In this sample, this clonotype turned up a few times. This chain joins TRBV7-8 and TRBJ1-5; 7 bases map to TRBD1. The CDR3 extends over 17 amino acids. The V and J ends lost 0 bases and 0 bases, in that order; junction bases with no gene match: 5. Germline lookup yields CDR1 SGHVS and CDR2 FQNEAQ. As DNA, the CDR3 is TGTGCCAGCAGCTTAGCCCCGGGACAGAGTAGCAATCAGCCCCAGCATTTT. Translating gives CASSLAPGQSSNQPQHF.

The chain has TRBV7-8 and TRBJ1-5; D not certain. This CDR3 is built from 17 residues. The germline V gene has CDR1 SGHVS and CDR2 FQNEAQ. The V gene lost 3 bases and the J gene lost 0 bases, with 15 bases spanning the gap. Here the CDR3 reads CASSLYRIAYSNQPQHF. In DNA, the CDR3 is TGTGCCAGCAGCTTGTATCGCATAGCCTATAGCAATCAGCCCCAGCATTTT.

This clonotype showed up many times. This chain links TRBV19 with TRBJ2-7; 10 bases match TRBD2. The length of the CDR3 is 15 residues. V dropped 7 bases and J dropped 2; count of bases not matched to a gene: 8. CDR1 and CDR2 (germline): LNHDA, SQIVND (reference sequence). In DNA, the CDR3 is TGTGCCAGTACCCCTGTAGCGGGAGGAGCCTACGAGCAGTACTTC. It translates to CASTPVAGGAYEQYF.

The V and J genes are TRBV6-2 or TRBV6-3 and TRBJ1-5; D remains unclear. The CDR3 has 15 amino acids. Trimming pared 4 bases from V and 9 bases from J, leaving 19 bases between. In germline, CDR1 is MNHEY, CDR2 SVGEGT. Here the CDR3 reads CASSSLGPQRGPQHF. CDR3 DNA: TGTGCCAGCAGTTCACTCGGACCTCAGCGGGGGCCCCAGCATTTT.

This clonotype showed up many times. The chain links TRBV6-5 to TRBJ1-3; the match to TRBD1 covers 7 bases. Germline trimming cut 0 bases from V and 0 bases from J; bases unmatched to any gene: 2. Germline CDR1 MNHEY, CDR2 SVGAGI. The CDR3 loop spans 16 amino acids. CDR3: CASSYSQGNSGNTIYF. CDR3 nucleotide sequence: TGTGCCAGCAGTTACTCACAGGGGAACTCTGGAAACACCATATATTTT.

This clonotype was observed at least ten times. The chain couples TRBV30 to TRBJ2-6; D remains ambiguous. The V gene's germline CDR1 is GTSNPN and CDR2 SVGIG (reference sequence). The V end was cut by 8 bases, the J end by 2 bases, with 10 bases between. The CDR3 has 13 amino acids. CDR3 in amino acids: CAGGRPGANVLTF. The CDR3 nucleotides are TGTGCCGGCGGCAGGCCTGGGGCCAACGTCCTGACTTTC.

The J gene is TRBJ2-7, the V gene TRBV28; 7 bases align to TRBD1. Germline V CDR1 and CDR2: MDHEN, SYDVKM. The CDR3 has 15 residues. Germline trimming cut 3 bases from V and 2 bases from J; bases unmatched to any gene: 7. The CDR3: CASSFTDRETYEQYF. For the CDR3, the DNA is TGTGCCAGCAGTTTTACCGACAGGGAAACCTACGAGCAGTACTTC.

The rearrangement links TRBV18 to TRBJ2-5, with D possibly TRBD2 on 6 matching bases. Germline V gene data show CDR1 as KGHSH and CDR2 as LQKENI. The CDR3 totals 16 residues. V was cut by 0 bases and J by 2 bases, with 13 bases left in between. The CDR3 region is CASSPPEGWAQETQYF. Written as DNA, the CDR3 is TGTGCCAGCTCACCACCGGAGGGATGGGCACAAGAGACCCAGTACTTC.

The gene calls are TRBV20-1 and TRBJ1-5, with no clear D. CDR1 DFQATT and CDR2 SNEGSKA come from the germline V gene (reference sequence). The CDR3 length is 13 residues. The V end lost 0 bases, the J end lost 7 bases, and 10 bases lay between the germline ends. CDR3 in DNA: TGCAGTGCTAGAGACCTTAGCGGGCAGCCCCAGCATTTT. This sequence encodes CSARDLSGQPQHF.